Listed below are T cell receptor beta chains from one sample, sequenced in a study of T cell changes during pregnancy in multiple sclerosis. Measured with immunoSEQ multiplex PCR; TCRdb has only the in-frame clones, and not every one. The data contain around 62,000 clones, roughly 87% of them seen just once; the ten biggest clones take up around 2.3%. This specimen was peripheral blood, taken in the first trimester of pregnancy. Source of these receptors: a female donor with multiple sclerosis, enrolled in a pregnancy study. Both conserved end residues are part of each CDR3. A D gene is named only where the DNA matches it firmly. For some rows the clone size is stated as once, few or many, or as a class when expanded; others skip it.

CASSLVQALNYGYTF | TGTGCCAGCAGCTTAGTCCAGGCCCTAAACTATGGCTACACCTTC | 15 | - | TRBJ1-2 | - | TRBV7-8
CASSSGGNNQPQHF | TGTGCCAGCAGTTCCGGGGGGAACAATCAGCCCCAGCATTTT | 14 | - | TRBJ1-5 | many | TRBV2
CASSRDRGNSPLHF | TGTGCCAGCAGCAGGGACAGGGGCAATTCACCCCTCCACTTT | 14 | TRBD1 | TRBJ1-6 | - | TRBV5-8
CASKPGPGDEQFF | TGTGCCAGCAAGCCAGGGCCGGGTGATGAGCAGTTCTTC | 13 | - | TRBJ2-1 | - | TRBV9
CASTSARNEGYTF | TGTGCCAGCACCAGCGCCCGGAATGAGGGCTACACCTTC | 13 | - | TRBJ1-2 | - | TRBV6-6
CASRTARVGTTEAFF | TGTGCCAGTAGGACGGCTAGGGTGGGGACTACTGAAGCTTTCTTT | 15 | - | TRBJ1-1 | - | TRBV19
CASSLVVGGGTDTQYF | TGTGCCAGCAGCTTAGTTGTCGGGGGTGGTACAGATACGCAGTATTTT | 16 | - | TRBJ2-3 | - | TRBV7-8
CASSTREWTEAFF | TGCGCCAGCAGTACGAGAGAGTGGACTGAAGCTTTCTTT | 13 | - | TRBJ1-1 | - | TRBV10-1
CASSLEVTDYEQYF | TGCGCCAGCAGCTTGGAAGTGACAGACTACGAGCAGTACTTC | 14 | - | TRBJ2-7 | few | TRBV5-1
CASSIGPLWGGEQYF | TGTGCCAGTAGTATCGGCCCGCTATGGGGGGGCGAGCAGTACTTC | 15 | TRBD2 | TRBJ2-7 | - | TRBV19
CASSLQGADSYNEQFF | TGTGCCAGCAGCTTACAGGGGGCAGACTCCTACAATGAGCAGTTCTTC | 16 | TRBD1 | TRBJ2-1 | - | TRBV7-2
CASSSTVVNQPQHF | TGTGCCAGCAGCTCGACAGTAGTCAATCAGCCCCAGCATTTT | 14 | - | TRBJ1-5 | - | TRBV7-8
CASSPEGQGIIRGLNTEAFF | TGTGCCAGCAGTCCAGAAGGACAGGGGATTATAAGAGGGTTAAACACTGAAGCTTTCTTT | 20 | TRBD1 | TRBJ1-1 | - | TRBV2
CAWSGEGFGEPRDYGYTF | TGTGCCTGGAGTGGGGAGGGGTTTGGGGAACCCCGGGACTATGGCTACACCTTC | 18 | - | TRBJ1-2 | once | TRBV30
CATSRGTSGGENEQFF | TGTGCCACCAGCAGAGGGACTAGCGGGGGGGAGAATGAGCAGTTCTTC | 16 | TRBD2 | TRBJ2-1 | once | TRBV15
CAWSVGWTGKNF | TGTGCCTGGAGTGTAGGTTGGACAGGGAAAAACTTC | 12 | TRBD1 | TRBJ2-7 | - | TRBV30
CASSKVSGNTIYF | TGTGCGAGTAGTAAAGTTTCTGGAAACACCATATATTTT | 13 | - | TRBJ1-3 | - | TRBV7-9
CASSPRGQGVTGELFF | TGTGCCAGCAGCCCCAGGGGCCAGGGGGTCACCGGGGAGCTGTTTTTT | 16 | TRBD1 | TRBJ2-2 | once | TRBV7-7
CASSRTGVLDGNTIYF | TGCGCCAGCAGCAGGACAGGGGTTTTAGATGGAAACACCATATATTTT | 16 | TRBD1 | TRBJ1-3 | - | TRBV5-1
CASSISGRTFTDTQYF | TGTGCCAGTAGTATCAGCGGGAGGACTTTCACAGATACGCAGTATTTT | 16 | TRBD2 | TRBJ2-3 | - | TRBV19
CASSADPGQDTRPQHF | TGTGCCAGCAGCGCTGATCCGGGACAGGACACACGGCCCCAGCATTTT | 16 | TRBD1 | TRBJ1-5 | - | TRBV7-2
CASSVVAAYNEQFF | TGTGCCAGCAGCGTAGTAGCGGCCTACAATGAGCAGTTCTTC | 14 | - | TRBJ2-1 | - | TRBV9
CASRRYVWDRAKGGNQPQHF | TGTGCCAGCAGACGTTATGTATGGGACAGGGCCAAAGGTGGCAATCAGCCCCAGCATTTT | 20 | TRBD1 | TRBJ1-5 | few | TRBV28
CASSIGLAGGSSYNEQFF | TGTGCCAGTAGTATTGGGCTAGCGGGAGGGAGCTCCTACAATGAGCAGTTCTTC | 18 | TRBD2 | TRBJ2-1 | few | TRBV19
CAIRDSATYGYTF | TGTGCCATCAGGGACAGTGCAACTTATGGCTACACCTTC | 13 | - | TRBJ1-2 | few | TRBV10-3
CASSERARGNGYTF | TGTGCCAGCAGTGAAAGGGCCAGGGGGAATGGCTACACCTTC | 14 | TRBD1 | TRBJ1-2 | once | TRBV6-1
CASSREAGLAGALNTGELFF | TGTGCCAGCAGCAGAGAAGCGGGACTAGCGGGGGCCCTGAACACCGGGGAGCTGTTTTTT | 20 | TRBD2 | TRBJ2-2 | once | TRBV9
CASSFRGSKDTEAFF | TGTGCCAGCAGCTTCCGGGGGAGTAAGGACACTGAAGCTTTCTTT | 15 | - | TRBJ1-1 | once | TRBV11-2
CASSLLAGTDTQYF | TGTGCCAGCAGCTTACTAGCGGGCACAGATACGCAGTATTTT | 14 | TRBD2 | TRBJ2-3 | - | TRBV7-9
CASSQQGSSYNEQFF | TGTGCCAGCAGCCAACAGGGCAGCTCCTACAATGAGCAGTTCTTC | 15 | - | TRBJ2-1 | - | TRBV7-3
CASRVGAGASSYEQYF | TGCGCCAGCAGGGTTGGGGCAGGGGCGAGCTCCTACGAGCAGTACTTC | 16 | - | TRBJ2-7 | - | TRBV10-2
CASSLATVATNEKLFF | TGCGCCAGCAGCTTGGCTACGGTTGCAACTAATGAAAAACTGTTTTTT | 16 | - | TRBJ1-4 | - | TRBV5-1
CASSPWTATYEQYF | TGTGCCAGTAGTCCGTGGACTGCCACCTACGAGCAGTACTTC | 14 | - | TRBJ2-7 | - | TRBV19
CASSSTGTGGGYTF | TGTGCCAGCAGTTCCACCGGGACAGGAGGTGGCTACACCTTC | 14 | TRBD1 | TRBJ1-2 | - | TRBV6-5
CASSLVAGVKWHEQYF | TGTGCCAGCAGCTTGGTGGCAGGTGTTAAATGGCACGAGCAGTACTTC | 16 | - | TRBJ2-7 | once | TRBV7-2
CASSPWGGSTDTQYF | TGTGCCAGCAGCCCATGGGGGGGCTCCACAGATACGCAGTATTTT | 15 | - | TRBJ2-3 | - | TRBV7-2
CASSFRQKPYNEQFF | TGTGCCAGCAGCTTTAGACAAAAACCCTACAATGAGCAGTTCTTC | 15 | - | TRBJ2-1 | - | TRBV6-6
CASSQRPGTSGGGETQYF | TGTGCCAGCAGCCAACGGCCCGGGACTAGCGGGGGAGGAGAGACCCAGTACTTC | 18 | TRBD2 | TRBJ2-5 | - | TRBV7-2
CASSHAPGSGNTIYF | TGTGCCAGCAGCCATGCCCCCGGGTCTGGAAACACCATATATTTT | 15 | - | TRBJ1-3 | - | TRBV4-2
CASSQGSHRGATQYF | TGTGCCAGCAGCCAAGGGTCCCACAGGGGCGCGACCCAGTACTTC | 15 | TRBD1 | TRBJ2-5 | once | TRBV14
CASSLGRVAGEQYF | TGCGCCAGCAGCTTGGGCCGCGTTGCGGGAGAGCAGTACTTC | 14 | - | TRBJ2-7 | - | TRBV5-1